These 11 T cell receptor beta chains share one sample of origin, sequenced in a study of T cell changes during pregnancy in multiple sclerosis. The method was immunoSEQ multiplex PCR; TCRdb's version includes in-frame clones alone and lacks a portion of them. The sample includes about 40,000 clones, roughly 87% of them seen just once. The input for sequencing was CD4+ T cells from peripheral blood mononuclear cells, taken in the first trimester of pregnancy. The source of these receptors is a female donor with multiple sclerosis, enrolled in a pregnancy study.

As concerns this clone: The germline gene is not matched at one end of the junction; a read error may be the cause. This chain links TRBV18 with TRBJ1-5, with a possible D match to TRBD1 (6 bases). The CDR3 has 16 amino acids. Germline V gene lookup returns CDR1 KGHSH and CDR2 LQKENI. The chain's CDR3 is CASSPRTVESNQPQHF. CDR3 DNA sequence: TGTGCCAGCTCCCCACGGACAGTTGAGAGCAATCAGCCCCAGCATTTT.

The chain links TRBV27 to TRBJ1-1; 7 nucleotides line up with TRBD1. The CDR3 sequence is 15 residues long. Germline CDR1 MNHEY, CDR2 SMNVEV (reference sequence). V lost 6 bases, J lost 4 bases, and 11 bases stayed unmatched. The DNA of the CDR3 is TGTGCCAGCAGCTCTGATACGACAGGGACCACTGAAGCTTTCTTT. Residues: CASSSDTTGTTEAFF.

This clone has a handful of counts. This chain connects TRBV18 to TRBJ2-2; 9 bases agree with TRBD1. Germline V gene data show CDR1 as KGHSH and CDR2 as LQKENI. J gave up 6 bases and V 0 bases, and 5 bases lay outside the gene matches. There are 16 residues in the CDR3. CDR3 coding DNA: TGTGCCAGCTCACCACCGGGGACAGGGATGGCCGGGGAGCTGTTTTTT. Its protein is CASSPPGTGMAGELFF.

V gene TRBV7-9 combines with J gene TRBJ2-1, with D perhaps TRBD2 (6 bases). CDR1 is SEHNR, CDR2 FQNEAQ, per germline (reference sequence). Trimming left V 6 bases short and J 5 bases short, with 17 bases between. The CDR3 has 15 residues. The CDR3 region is CASRPRDWLNNEQFF. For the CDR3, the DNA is TGTGCCAGCAGACCCAGGGACTGGCTTAACAATGAGCAGTTCTTC.

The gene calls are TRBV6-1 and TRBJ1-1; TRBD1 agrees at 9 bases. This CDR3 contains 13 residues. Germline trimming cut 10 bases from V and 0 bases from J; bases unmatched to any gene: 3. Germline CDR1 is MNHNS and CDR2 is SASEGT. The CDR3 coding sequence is TGTGCCACAGACAGGGGGATGAACACTGAAGCTTTCTTT. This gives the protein CATDRGMNTEAFF.

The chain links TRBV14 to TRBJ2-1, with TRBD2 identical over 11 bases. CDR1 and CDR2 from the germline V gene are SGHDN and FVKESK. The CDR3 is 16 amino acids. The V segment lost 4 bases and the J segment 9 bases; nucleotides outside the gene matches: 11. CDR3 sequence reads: CASSPLAGGPGGEQFF. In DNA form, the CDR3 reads TGTGCCAGCAGCCCCTTAGCGGGGGGGCCTGGCGGTGAGCAGTTCTTC. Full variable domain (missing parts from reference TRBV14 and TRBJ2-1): EAGVTQFPSHSVIEKGQTVTLRCDPISGHDNLYWYRRVMGKEIKFLLHFVKESKQDESGMPNNRFLAERTGGTYSTLKVQPAELEDSGVYFCASSPLAGGPGGEQFFGPGTRLTVL.

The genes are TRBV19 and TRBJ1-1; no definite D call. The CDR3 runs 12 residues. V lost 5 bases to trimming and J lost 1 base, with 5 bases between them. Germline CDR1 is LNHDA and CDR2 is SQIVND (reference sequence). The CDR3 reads CASSSRNTEAFF. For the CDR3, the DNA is TGTGCCAGTAGTTCGAGGAACACTGAAGCTTTCTTT.

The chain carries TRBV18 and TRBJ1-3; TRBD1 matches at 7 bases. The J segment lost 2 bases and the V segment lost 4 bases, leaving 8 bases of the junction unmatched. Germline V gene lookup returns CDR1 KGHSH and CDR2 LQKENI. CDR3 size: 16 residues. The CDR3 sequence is CASSLRTGSTGNTIYF. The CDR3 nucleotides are TGTGCCAGCTCACTTAGGACAGGTTCTACTGGAAACACCATATATTTT.

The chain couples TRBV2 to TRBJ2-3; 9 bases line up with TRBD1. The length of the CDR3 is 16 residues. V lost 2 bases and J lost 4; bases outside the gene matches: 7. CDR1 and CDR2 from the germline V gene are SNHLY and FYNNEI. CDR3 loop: CASSELTGGGPDTQYF. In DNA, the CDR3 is TGTGCCAGCAGTGAACTGACAGGGGGTGGTCCAGATACGCAGTATTTT. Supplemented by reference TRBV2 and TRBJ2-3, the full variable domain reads EPEVTQTPSHQVTQMGQEVILRCVPISNHLYFYWYRQILGQKVEFLVSFYNNEISEKSEIFDDQFSVERPDGSNFTLKIRSTKLEDSAMYFCASSELTGGGPDTQYFGPGTRLTVL.

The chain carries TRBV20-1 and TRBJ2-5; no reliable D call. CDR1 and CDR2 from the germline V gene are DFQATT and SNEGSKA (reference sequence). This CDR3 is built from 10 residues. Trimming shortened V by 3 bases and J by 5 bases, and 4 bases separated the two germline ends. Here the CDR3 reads CSASLETQYF. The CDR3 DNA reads TGCAGTGCTAGCCTCGAGACCCAGTACTTC.

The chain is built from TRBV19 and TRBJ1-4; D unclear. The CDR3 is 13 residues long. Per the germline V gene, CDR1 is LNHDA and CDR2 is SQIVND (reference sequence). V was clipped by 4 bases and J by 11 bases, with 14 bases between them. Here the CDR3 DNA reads TGTGCCAGTAGTAGACGGGTCGAGACGAAACTGTTTTTT. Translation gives CASSRRVETKLFF.